A single sample gave rise to the 26 T cell receptor beta chains below, sequenced in a study of blood T cell repertoires in COVID-19. The repertoire was sequenced with immunoSEQ multiplex PCR; TCRdb's copy has only in-frame clones and lacks some. The data show under 300,000 clones, 85% to 90% seen once. Sample: peripheral blood. The source of these receptors is a woman aged 70-85 years with active or convalescent COVID-19.

This chain uses TRBV5-4 with TRBJ2-3; D gene unclear. Looked up from germline, CDR1 is SGHNT and CDR2 is YYREEE (reference sequence). The CDR3 is 12 residues long. Trimming shortened V by 2 bases and J by 5 bases, and 6 bases separated the two germline ends. CDR3 nucleotide sequence: TGTGCCAGCAGCTTTCCGTTAGATACGCAGTATTTT. As protein: CASSFPLDTQYF.

This chain uses TRBV19 with TRBJ2-3; 9 bases line up with TRBD2. Germline V lookup: CDR1 LNHDA, CDR2 SQIVND (reference sequence). The CDR3 has 16 residues. The trim removed 6 bases at V and 4 bases at J, leaving 11 bases unmatched. Written as DNA, the CDR3 is TGTGCCAGTAGAATCCTAGCGGGGAGAGGGGCAGATACGCAGTATTTT. Its protein product is CASRILAGRGADTQYF.

The chain has TRBV6-5 and TRBJ1-1; 7 bases are shared with TRBD1. J was trimmed by 9 bases and V by 4 bases; bases with no gene match: 5. CDR1 and CDR2 (germline): MNHEY, SVGAGI. CDR3 length: 12 amino acids. CDR3 region: CASSSGQEKAFF. As DNA, the CDR3 is TGTGCCAGCAGTTCCGGACAGGAAAAAGCTTTCTTT.

Here the CDR3 DNA reads TGTGCCACCAGTGACCTTGGACAGGGAAATGAAAAACTGTTTTTT. The encoded protein is CATSDLGQGNEKLFF. The gene calls are TRBV24-1 and TRBJ1-4, with TRBD1 identical over 8 bases. CDR3 length equals 15 residues. J gave up 5 bases and V 4 bases, and 5 bases lay outside the gene matches. The germline V gene has CDR1 KGHDR and CDR2 SFDVKD.

CDR3 amino acids: CASSFGQGVPNQPQHF. The CDR3 coding sequence is TGTGCCAGCAGTTTCGGACAGGGGGTGCCAAATCAGCCCCAGCATTTT. The J gene is TRBJ1-5, the V gene TRBV28; 10 nucleotides agree with TRBD1. The CDR3 spans 16 residues. The V segment lost 3 bases and the J segment 4 bases; nucleotides outside the gene matches: 6. CDR1 and CDR2 from the germline V gene are MDHEN and SYDVKM.

The chain couples TRBV5-1 to TRBJ1-2; D uncertain. Trimming shortened V by 4 bases and J by 13 bases, and 17 bases separated the two germline ends. Per the germline V gene, CDR1 is SGHRS and CDR2 is YFSETQ. The CDR3 is made up of 12 amino acids. For the CDR3, the DNA is TGCGCCAGCAGCCAAGGACTTGCTCCCTTCACCTTC. Protein product: CASSQGLAPFTF.

This clone has a single count. This chain uses TRBV9 with TRBJ2-3, with TRBD2 as a possible D gene (6 bases). Trimming pared 1 base from V and 3 bases from J, leaving 12 bases between. Germline values: CDR1 SGDLS, CDR2 YYNGEE. The CDR3 runs 15 residues. The DNA of the CDR3 is TGTGCCAGCAGCGTACTTCCGGGGAGGACAGATACGCAGTATTTT. Amino acid sequence: CASSVLPGRTDTQYF.

The V gene is TRBV7-2, the J gene TRBJ1-4; D ambiguous. Germline lookup yields CDR1 SGHTA and CDR2 FQGNSA. Trimming cost V 1 base and J 8 bases, with 14 bases left between them. The CDR3 is made up of 15 amino acids. The CDR3 sequence is CASSLVGGAGEKLFF. Here the CDR3 DNA reads TGTGCCAGCAGCTTAGTTGGCGGAGCGGGGGAAAAACTGTTTTTT. Looking up the rest from reference TRBV7-2 and TRBJ1-4 gives the full variable domain: GAGVSQSPSNKVTEKGKDVELRCDPISGHTALYWYRQSLGQGLEFLIYFQGNSAPDKSGLPSDRFSAERTGGSVSTLTIQRTQQEDSAVYLCASSLVGGAGEKLFFGSGTQLSVL.

This rearrangement joins TRBV5-1 to TRBJ2-1; 7 bases fit TRBD2. V dropped 0 bases and J dropped 7; count of bases not matched to a gene: 4. The germline V gene has CDR1 SGHRS and CDR2 YFSETQ. This CDR3 has 14 amino acids. In DNA, the CDR3 is TGCGCCAGCAGCTTGGCTCTAGCGGAAAATGAGCAGTTCTTC. Translated: CASSLALAENEQFF.

This rearrangement joins TRBV3-1 (or the pseudogene TRBV3-2) to TRBJ1-6; tentative D call: TRBD1 (5 bases). This CDR3 is 13 amino acids long. Deletions cut 1 base from V and 15 bases from J, with 13 bases between. Germline CDR1 and CDR2: LGHDT and YNNKEL (reference sequence). CDR3 DNA sequence: TGTGCCAGCAGCCAAGGAGGAGGGGAAGGCCTCCACTTT. It yields the protein CASSQGGGEGLHF.

This chain links TRBV29-1 with TRBJ1-5, with TRBD1 matching 9 bases. V trimming: 6 bases; J trimming: 4 bases; junction bases outside the gene matches: 4. This CDR3 is 13 amino acids long. CDR1 and CDR2 from the germline V gene are SQVTM and ANQGSEA. CDR3 in amino acids: CSVVGTGNQPQHF. The CDR3 nucleotides are TGCAGCGTGGTCGGGACAGGGAATCAGCCCCAGCATTTT.

This chain links TRBV6-5 with TRBJ1-5; D remains ambiguous. Trimming cost V 8 bases and J 0 bases, with 11 bases left between them. The CDR3 spans 14 residues. Germline values: CDR1 MNHEY, CDR2 SVGAGI. The CDR3 sequence: CASVGVYSNQPQHF. The CDR3 DNA reads TGTGCCAGCGTCGGGGTGTATAGCAATCAGCCCCAGCATTTT.

This chain links TRBV3-1 (or the pseudogene TRBV3-2) with TRBJ2-3, with 7 nucleotides matching TRBD2. Germline V lookup: CDR1 LGHDT, CDR2 YNNKEL (reference sequence). With V trimmed by 3 bases and J by 3 bases, 12 bases remained unmatched. The CDR3 extends over 17 amino acids. The CDR3 protein is CASSHLAGVLGTDTQYF. As DNA, the CDR3 is TGTGCCAGCAGCCATCTGGCGGGGGTATTAGGTACAGATACGCAGTATTTT.

The V call is TRBV15, the J call TRBJ2-4, with 8 bases fitting TRBD2. The CDR3 spans 15 residues. V dropped 3 bases and J dropped 7; count of bases not matched to a gene: 8. Germline lookup yields CDR1 LNHNV and CDR2 YYDKDF (reference sequence). The CDR3 nucleotides read TGTGCCACCAGCAGGGTTGGAACGGGGGGGAACATTCAGTACTTC. This codes for CATSRVGTGGNIQYF.

The chain uses TRBV6-5 and TRBJ1-6; 9 bases line up with TRBD1. The CDR3 runs 14 residues. The germline V gene encodes CDR1 MNHEY and CDR2 SVGAGI. After removal of 7 bases from V and 8 bases from J, the junction contained 6 bases not matched to a gene. DNA of the CDR3: TGTGCCAGCATGGCGGGACAGGGATATTCACCCCTCCACTTT. Translated: CASMAGQGYSPLHF.

V and J are TRBV13 and TRBJ1-1; D call uncertain. Trimming removed 5 bases from V and 7 bases from J, with 17 bases in between. The CDR3 has 14 residues. Germline V gene sequence: CDR1 PRHDT, CDR2 FYEKMQ (reference sequence). The CDR3 nucleotides read TGTGCCAGCAGCCAAATCTTACGCCGGTTTGAAGCTTTCTTT. Residues: CASSQILRRFEAFF.

The chain couples TRBV7-2 to TRBJ1-5; maybe TRBD1 (6 bases). This CDR3 is built from 16 residues. Germline V gene data show CDR1 as SGHTA and CDR2 as FQGNSA. Trimming removed 5 bases at V and 2 bases at J, with 16 bases between. CDR3 bases: TGTGCCAGCAGCGCCGTTCAGGGGCTCGGCAATCAGCCCCAGCATTTT. Amino acids: CASSAVQGLGNQPQHF.

The chain joins TRBV5-4 to TRBJ1-1, with 10 bases aligning to TRBD1. The CDR3 covers 14 residues. J was trimmed by 5 bases and V by 2 bases; bases with no gene match: 3. Germline V gives CDR1 SGHNT, CDR2 YYREEE (reference sequence). The CDR3 here is CASSFGTGVTEAFF. The CDR3 coding sequence is TGTGCCAGCAGCTTTGGGACAGGGGTGACTGAAGCTTTCTTT.

The chain uses TRBV19 and TRBJ1-1; a possible D gene is TRBD1 (6 bases). Per the germline V gene, CDR1 is LNHDA and CDR2 is SQIVND (reference sequence). V gave up 9 bases and J gave up 2 bases, with 16 bases separating them. The CDR3 spans 14 residues. CDR3 in DNA: TGTGCCAGCCTTCAATCAGGGGATAACACTGAAGCTTTCTTT. Encoded protein: CASLQSGDNTEAFF.

Here the CDR3 reads CASSYGENYGYTF. CDR3 in DNA: TGTGCCAGCAGTTACGGTGAAAACTATGGCTACACCTTC. The chain uses TRBV12-3 or TRBV12-4 and TRBJ1-2, with D unclear. Trimming left V 4 bases short and J 2 bases short, with 8 bases between. This CDR3 contains 13 residues.

This chain links TRBV9 with TRBJ1-3; D call uncertain. With 4 bases removed from V and 4 bases from J, the gap between germline ends came to 12 bases. This CDR3 is built from 14 residues. Germline CDR1 SGDLS, CDR2 YYNGEE. The CDR3 nucleotides are TGTGCCAGCAGCTCAGCGGGATTCGGAAACACCATATATTTT. Protein product: CASSSAGFGNTIYF.

The gene calls are TRBV7-2 and TRBJ1-5, with 8 bases identical to TRBD1. Germline values: CDR1 SGHTA, CDR2 FQGNSA. V trimming: 5 bases; J trimming: 6 bases; junction bases outside the gene matches: 6. CDR3 size: 14 residues. CDR3 bases: TGTGCCAGCAGCGAAGGACAGGGCGGTCAGCCCCAGCATTTT. Protein: CASSEGQGGQPQHF. Looking up the rest from reference TRBV7-2 and TRBJ1-5 gives the full variable domain: GAGVSQSPSNKVTEKGKDVELRCDPISGHTALYWYRQSLGQGLEFLIYFQGNSAPDKSGLPSDRFSAERTGGSVSTLTIQRTQQEDSAVYLCASSEGQGGQPQHFGDGTRLSIL.

This clone was recorded only once. The chain uses TRBV20-1 and TRBJ1-1; D possibly corresponds to TRBD1 (6 bases). CDR1 is DFQATT and CDR2 is SNEGSKA in the germline V gene (reference sequence). The length of the CDR3 is 11 residues. In DNA, the CDR3 is TGCAGAGCGACCCAGGGGACTGAAGCTTTCTTT. It is translated as CRATQGTEAFF.

The V call is TRBV24-1, the J call TRBJ1-5, with 7 bases aligning to TRBD1. The V and J ends lost 5 bases and 3 bases, in that order; junction bases with no gene match: 3. The CDR3 is made up of 14 amino acids. CDR1 is KGHDR and CDR2 is SFDVKD in the germline V gene. CDR3 region: CATSGGQTNQPQHF. CDR3 coding DNA: TGTGCCACCAGTGGGGGACAGACCAATCAGCCCCAGCATTTT.

This clone was recorded a few times. The gene calls are TRBV19 and TRBJ1-2, with 12 bases matching TRBD1. V was clipped by 5 bases and J by 6 bases; unmatched bases: 10. Per germline, CDR1 LNHDA and CDR2 SQIVND (reference sequence). This CDR3 spans 16 amino acids. The DNA of the CDR3 is TGTGCCAGTAGTCCTACCGGGACAGGGGGCGCGGATGGCTACACCTTC. As protein: CASSPTGTGGADGYTF.

DNA of the CDR3: TGTGCCAGCAGTCACAGGGGGCGCAGCGGCTATGGCTACACCTTC. It encodes CASSHRGRSGYGYTF. The J gene is TRBJ1-2, the V gene TRBV27; 9 positions match TRBD1. V was pared by 5 bases and J by 4 bases, with 8 bases of the junction left unmatched. This CDR3 is 15 amino acids long. Germline V gene lookup returns CDR1 MNHEY and CDR2 SMNVEV (reference sequence).